Shown below are 5 T cell receptor beta chains from a single sample sequenced in a study of CD8 T cells in Susac syndrome. RNA, at about 0.45 to 1 ug, was reverse transcribed with random hexamers. TCRdb re-analysed the immunoSEQ multiplex PCR reads in MiXCR, keeping a single row per CDR3 protein. The table has over 70,000 distinct CDR3 sequences, approximately 96% seen once. What was sequenced was CD8+ T cells from PBMCs. The receptor set was obtained from a human donor with Susac syndrome.

V gene TRBV4-2 combines with J gene TRBJ1-6; D gene unclear. CDR3 length: 14 residues. Germline V lookup: CDR1 LGHNA, CDR2 YNFKEQ. Trimming took off 0 bases at V and 12 bases at J, with 12 bases between the two ends. The DNA of the CDR3 is TGTGCCAGCAGCCAAGATTCCAGCCTGGTACCCCTCCACTTT. Translated, it gives CASSQDSSLVPLHF.

V usage is TRBV7-9 and J usage is TRBJ1-2; D possibly corresponds to TRBD1 (5 bases). Trimming shortened V by 6 bases and J by 10 bases, and 12 bases separated the two germline ends. The germline CDR1 and CDR2 sequences are SEHNR and FQNEAQ (reference sequence). The CDR3 length is 11 residues. CDR3 protein: CASSWQGDYTF. The CDR3 nucleotides are TGTGCCAGCAGTTGGCAGGGCGACTACACCTTC. The variable domain in full, with the rest retrieved from reference TRBV7-9 and TRBJ1-2, is DTGVSQNPRHKITKRGQNVTFRCDPISEHNRLYWYRQTLGQGPEFLTYFQNEAQLEKSRLLSDRFSAERPKGSFSTLEIQRTEQGDSAMYLCASSWQGDYTFGSGTRLTVV.

J is TRBJ1-6 and V is TRBV10-3, with D uncertain. CDR1 and CDR2 (germline): ENHRY, SYGVKD. The CDR3 extends over 13 amino acids. V shed 2 bases and J shed 7 bases, with 6 bases lying between them. This CDR3 is CAISEGNNSPLHF. CDR3 bases: TGTGCCATCAGTGAGGGTAACAATTCACCCCTCCACTTT.

This chain uses TRBV4-3 with TRBJ1-4; possibly TRBD1 for D (5 bases). This CDR3 spans 14 amino acids. CDR1 LGHNA and CDR2 YSLEER come from the germline V gene. The V gene lost 0 bases and the J gene lost 7 bases, with 9 bases spanning the gap. In nucleotides, the CDR3 is TGCGCCAGCAGCCAAGATTTGGGGGGTGAAAAACTGTTTTTT. Its translation is CASSQDLGGEKLFF.

The chain has TRBV7-8 and TRBJ2-3; TRBD2 is a possible D gene (6 bases). CDR1 is SGHVS, CDR2 FQNEAQ, per germline. The CDR3 is 18 amino acids. Between the trimmed V and J ends, which lost 5 bases and 5 bases, there was a span of 26 bases. DNA for the CDR3: TGTGCCAGCAGCCCCACCCTTACTAGCCTCCCAGCCGAAGATACGCAGTATTTT. It yields the protein CASSPTLTSLPAEDTQYF.